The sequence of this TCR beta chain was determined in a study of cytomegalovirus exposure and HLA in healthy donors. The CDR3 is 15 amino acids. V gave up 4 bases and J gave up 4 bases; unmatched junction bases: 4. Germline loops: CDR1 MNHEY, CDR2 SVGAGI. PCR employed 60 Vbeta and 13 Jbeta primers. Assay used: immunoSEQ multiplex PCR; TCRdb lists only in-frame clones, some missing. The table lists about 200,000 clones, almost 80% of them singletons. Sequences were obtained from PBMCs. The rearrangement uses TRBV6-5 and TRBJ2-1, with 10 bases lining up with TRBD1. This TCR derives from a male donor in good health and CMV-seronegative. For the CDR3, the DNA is TGTGCCAGCAGTTCGACAGGGGGCAATTACAATGAGCAGTTCTTC. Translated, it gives CASSSTGGNYNEQFF.